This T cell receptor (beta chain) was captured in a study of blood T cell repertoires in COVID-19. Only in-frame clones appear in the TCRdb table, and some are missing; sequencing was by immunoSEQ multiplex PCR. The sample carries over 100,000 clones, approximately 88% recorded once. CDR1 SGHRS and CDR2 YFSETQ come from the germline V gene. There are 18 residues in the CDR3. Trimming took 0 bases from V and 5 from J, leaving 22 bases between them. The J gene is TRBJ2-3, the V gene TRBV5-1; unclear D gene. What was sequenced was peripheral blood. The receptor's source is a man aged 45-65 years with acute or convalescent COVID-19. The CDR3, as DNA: TGCGCCAGCAGCTTGGGAGAACTGGAGAGGCCCTCGAGAGATACGCAGTATTTT. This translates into CASSLGELERPSRDTQYF. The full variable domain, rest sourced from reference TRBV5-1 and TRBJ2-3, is KAGVTQTPRYLIKTRGQQVTLSCSPISGHRSVSWYQQTPGQGLQFLFEYFSETQRNKGNFPGRFSGRQFSNSRSEMNVSTLELGDSALYLCASSLGELERPSRDTQYFGPGTRLTVL.